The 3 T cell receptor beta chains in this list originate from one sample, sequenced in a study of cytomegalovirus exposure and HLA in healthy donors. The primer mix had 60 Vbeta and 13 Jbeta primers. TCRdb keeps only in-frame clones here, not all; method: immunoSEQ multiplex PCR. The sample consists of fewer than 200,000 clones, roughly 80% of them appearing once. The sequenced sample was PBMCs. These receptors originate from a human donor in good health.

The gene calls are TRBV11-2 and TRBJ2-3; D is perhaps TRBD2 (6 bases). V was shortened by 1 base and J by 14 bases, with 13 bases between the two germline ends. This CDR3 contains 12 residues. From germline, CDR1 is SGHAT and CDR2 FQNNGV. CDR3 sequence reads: CASSLGTTRLYF. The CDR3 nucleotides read TGTGCCAGCAGCTTAGGGACTACCAGACTGTATTTT.

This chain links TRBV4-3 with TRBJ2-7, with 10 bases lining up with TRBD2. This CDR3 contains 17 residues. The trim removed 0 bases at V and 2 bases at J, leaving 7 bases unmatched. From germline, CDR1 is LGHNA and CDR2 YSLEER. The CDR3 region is CASSQDTSGDPTYEQYF. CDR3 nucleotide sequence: TGCGCCAGCAGCCAAGATACTAGCGGGGACCCCACCTACGAGCAGTACTTC.

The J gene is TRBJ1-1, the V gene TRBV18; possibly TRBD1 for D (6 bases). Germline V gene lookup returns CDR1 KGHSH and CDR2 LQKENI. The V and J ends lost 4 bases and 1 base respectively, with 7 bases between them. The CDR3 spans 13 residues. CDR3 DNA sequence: TGTGCCAGCTCACAAGGGGGGAACACTGAAGCTTTCTTT. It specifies CASSQGGNTEAFF.